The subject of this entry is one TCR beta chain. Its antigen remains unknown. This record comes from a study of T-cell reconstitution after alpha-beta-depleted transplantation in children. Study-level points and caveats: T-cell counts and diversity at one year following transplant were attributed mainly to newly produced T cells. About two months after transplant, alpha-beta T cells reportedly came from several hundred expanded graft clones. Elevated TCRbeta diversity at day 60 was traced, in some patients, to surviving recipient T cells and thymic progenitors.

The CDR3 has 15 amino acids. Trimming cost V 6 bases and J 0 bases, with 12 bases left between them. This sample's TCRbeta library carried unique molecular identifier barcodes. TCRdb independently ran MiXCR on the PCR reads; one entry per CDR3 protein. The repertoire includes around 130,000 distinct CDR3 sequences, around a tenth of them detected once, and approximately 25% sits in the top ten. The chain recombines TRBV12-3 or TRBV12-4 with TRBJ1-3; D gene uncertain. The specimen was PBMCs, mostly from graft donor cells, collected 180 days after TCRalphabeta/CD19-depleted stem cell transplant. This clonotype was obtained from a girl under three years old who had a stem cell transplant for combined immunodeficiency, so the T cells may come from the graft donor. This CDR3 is CASSLGILSGNTIYF. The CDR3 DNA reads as TGTGCCAGCAGCCTCGGGATCCTCTCTGGAAACACCATATATTTT.